The 11 T cell receptor beta chains presented below share a single source sample, sequenced in a study of T-cell reconstitution after alpha-beta-depleted transplantation in children. Construction of the TCRbeta library involved unique molecular identifiers. Via MiXCR, TCRdb re-called the PCR reads, giving one row per CDR3 protein. The profile shows roughly 490,000 distinct CDR3 sequences, 10% to 12% of them singletons. Sequencing used PBMCs, mostly from graft donor cells, obtained 180 days after TCRalphabeta/CD19-depleted stem cell transplant. All receptors come from a female patient aged 2-15 years who had a stem cell transplant for aplastic anemia, so the T cells may come from the graft donor.

This clonotype showed up just a few times. The chain is built from TRBV18 and TRBJ2-2; 10 positions match TRBD2. After removal of 0 bases from V and 1 base from J, the junction contained 5 bases not matched to a gene. This CDR3 has 18 amino acids. Germline V gives CDR1 KGHSH, CDR2 LQKENI. The DNA for the CDR3 is TGTGCCAGCTCACCACCGAATAGCGGGAGGCTGAACACCGGGGAGCTGTTTTTT. Translated: CASSPPNSGRLNTGELFF.

This clonotype was seen more than once but under ten times. The V gene is TRBV7-9, the J gene TRBJ2-1; TRBD2 aligns across 7 bases. Germline V gene sequence: CDR1 SEHNR, CDR2 FQNEAQ (reference sequence). Losses at the gene ends were 5 bases for V and 3 bases for J; bases not matched to a gene: 7. The CDR3 totals 15 residues. DNA for the CDR3: TGTGCCAGCAGCCTAGGGCGGGAGTTCTACAATGAGCAGTTCTTC. This translates into CASSLGREFYNEQFF.

Comment on this clonotype: Compared with germline, one end of the junction differs, possibly owing to a read error. The chain uses TRBV28 and TRBJ1-1; D is ambiguous. The CDR3 spans 15 residues. Germline assignment: CDR1 MDHEN and CDR2 SYDVKM. The CDR3 DNA is TGTGCCAGCAGTTTTACACATCTCGGGTCGGCTGAATCTTTCTTT. This codes for CASSFTHLGSAESFF.

V usage is TRBV4-3 and J usage is TRBJ2-5; no reliable D call. V dropped 0 bases and J dropped 3 bases, with 5 bases sitting between them. The germline CDR1 and CDR2 sequences are LGHNA and YSLEER. This CDR3 contains 13 residues. The CDR3 is CASSQDRKETQYF. CDR3 bases: TGCGCCAGCAGCCAAGACAGGAAAGAGACCCAGTACTTC.

This clonotype showed up just a few times. The rearrangement uses TRBV3-1 and TRBJ2-5; D gene uncertain. CDR1 is LGHDT and CDR2 is YNNKEL in the germline V gene (reference sequence). V was clipped by 2 bases and J by 4 bases, with 8 bases between them. This CDR3 comprises 13 residues. DNA for the CDR3: TGTGCCAGCAGCCAACAATGGGCAGAGACCCAGTACTTC. Translation: CASSQQWAETQYF.

This clonotype was seen ten or more times. This chain joins TRBV4-1 and TRBJ2-3, with D uncertain. The germline V gene has CDR1 MGHRA and CDR2 YSYEKL. The V end was cut by 4 bases, the J end by 6 bases, with 8 bases between. The CDR3 consists of 12 residues. For the CDR3, the DNA is TGCGCCAGCAGCCGTGCGGCTGATACGCAGTATTTT. Protein product: CASSRAADTQYF.

CDR3: CASSNPTGGYEQYF. The CDR3 nucleotides are TGTGCCAGCAGTAACCCGACAGGGGGCTACGAGCAGTACTTC. The V and J genes are TRBV28 and TRBJ2-7, with TRBD1 matching over 9 bases. The CDR3 is 14 residues long. The trim removed 5 bases at V and 3 bases at J, leaving 5 bases unmatched. Per the germline V gene, CDR1 is MDHEN and CDR2 is SYDVKM.

The chain is built from TRBV15 and TRBJ2-5, with TRBD2 matching 11 bases. The junction had 5 bases not matched to a gene; V was cut back by 8 bases and J by 0 bases. The germline CDR1 and CDR2 sequences are LNHNV and YYDKDF (reference sequence). The CDR3 covers 15 residues. CDR3 nucleotide sequence: TGTGCCACCTCGACTAGCGGGACGTACCAAGAGACCCAGTACTTC. Translating gives CATSTSGTYQETQYF.

This clonotype was picked up many times. This chain uses TRBV29-1 with TRBJ2-2; 8 bases are a match to TRBD1. There are 14 residues in the CDR3. Germline CDR1 and CDR2: SQVTM and ANQGSEA. The V segment lost 7 bases and the J segment 1 base; nucleotides outside the gene matches: 5. CDR3 protein: CSGRTGGNTGELFF. In DNA form, the CDR3 reads TGCAGCGGCAGAACAGGGGGGAACACCGGGGAGCTGTTTTTT.

This chain uses TRBV7-9 with TRBJ2-7, with D uncertain. Trimming stripped 6 bases from V and 12 bases from J, with 21 bases between. CDR1 is SEHNR and CDR2 is FQNEAQ in the germline V gene (reference sequence). This CDR3 has 13 residues. CDR3 in amino acids: CASRSKSLPDLYV. The DNA of the CDR3 is TGTGCCAGCAGATCCAAAAGTCTGCCGGATCTGTACGTC.

This clonotype was counted ten times or more. The chain couples TRBV29-1 to TRBJ1-1; D is ambiguous. V gave up 4 bases and J gave up 3 bases, with 12 bases separating them. Germline CDR1 is SQVTM and CDR2 is ANQGSEA. The CDR3 is 13 residues long. CDR3 loop: CSVGQRKHTEAFF. In nucleotides, the CDR3 is TGCAGCGTTGGCCAACGAAAGCACACTGAAGCTTTCTTT.